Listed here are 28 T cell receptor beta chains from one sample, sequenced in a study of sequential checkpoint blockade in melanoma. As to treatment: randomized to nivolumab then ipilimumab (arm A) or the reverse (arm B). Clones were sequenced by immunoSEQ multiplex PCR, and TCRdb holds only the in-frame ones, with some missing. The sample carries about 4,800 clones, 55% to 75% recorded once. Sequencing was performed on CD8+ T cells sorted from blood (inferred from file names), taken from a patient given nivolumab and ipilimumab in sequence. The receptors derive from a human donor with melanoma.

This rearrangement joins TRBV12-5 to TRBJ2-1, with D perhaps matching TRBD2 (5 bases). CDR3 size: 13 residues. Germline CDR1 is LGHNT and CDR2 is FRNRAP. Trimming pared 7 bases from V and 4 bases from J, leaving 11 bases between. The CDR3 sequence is CASAPTIYNEQFF. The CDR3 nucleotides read TGTGCTAGTGCCCCGACTATATACAATGAGCAGTTCTTC.

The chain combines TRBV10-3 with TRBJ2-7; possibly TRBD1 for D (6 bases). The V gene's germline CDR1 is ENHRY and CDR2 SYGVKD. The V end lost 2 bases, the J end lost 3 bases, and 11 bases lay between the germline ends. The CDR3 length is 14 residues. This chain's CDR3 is CAISEMGAIYEQYF. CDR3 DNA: TGTGCCATCAGTGAGATGGGGGCTATCTACGAGCAGTACTTC.

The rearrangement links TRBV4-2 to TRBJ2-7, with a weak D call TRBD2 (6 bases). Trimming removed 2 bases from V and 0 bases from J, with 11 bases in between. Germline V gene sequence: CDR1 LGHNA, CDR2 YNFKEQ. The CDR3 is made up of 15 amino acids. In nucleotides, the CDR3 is TGTGCCAGCAGCCAAATGGCGGGGAGCTCCTACGAGCAGTACTTC. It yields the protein CASSQMAGSSYEQYF.

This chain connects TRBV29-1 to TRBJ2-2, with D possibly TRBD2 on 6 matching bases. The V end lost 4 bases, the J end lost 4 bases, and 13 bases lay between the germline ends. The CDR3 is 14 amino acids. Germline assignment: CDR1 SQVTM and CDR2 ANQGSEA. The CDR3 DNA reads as TGCAGCGTTGCCGATCGGGAGAGCACCGGGGAGCTGTTTTTT. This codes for CSVADRESTGELFF.

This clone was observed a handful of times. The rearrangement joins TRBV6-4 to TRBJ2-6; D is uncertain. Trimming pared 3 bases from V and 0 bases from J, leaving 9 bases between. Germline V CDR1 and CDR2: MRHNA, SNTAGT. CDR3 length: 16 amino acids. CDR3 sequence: CASSDKDNSGANVLTF. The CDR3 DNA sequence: TGTGCCAGCAGTGATAAAGACAACTCTGGGGCCAACGTCCTGACTTTC.

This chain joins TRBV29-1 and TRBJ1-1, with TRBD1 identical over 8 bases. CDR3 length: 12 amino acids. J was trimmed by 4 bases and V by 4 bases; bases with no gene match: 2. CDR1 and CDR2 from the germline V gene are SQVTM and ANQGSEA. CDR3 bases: TGCAGCGTTGGCACAGGGGGCACTGAAGCTTTCTTT. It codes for CSVGTGGTEAFF.

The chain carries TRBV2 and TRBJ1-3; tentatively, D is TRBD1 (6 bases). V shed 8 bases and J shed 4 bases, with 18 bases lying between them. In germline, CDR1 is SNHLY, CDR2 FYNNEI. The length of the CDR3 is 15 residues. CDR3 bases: TGTGCCAGCGTATGGGACACCAGAGGAGGAAACACCATATATTTT. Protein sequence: CASVWDTRGGNTIYF.

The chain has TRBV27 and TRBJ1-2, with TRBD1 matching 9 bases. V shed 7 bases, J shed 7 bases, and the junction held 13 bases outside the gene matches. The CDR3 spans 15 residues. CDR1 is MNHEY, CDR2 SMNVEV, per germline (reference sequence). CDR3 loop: CASKGSGQGNVGYTF. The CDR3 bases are TGTGCCAGCAAAGGGTCCGGACAGGGGAATGTTGGCTACACCTTC.

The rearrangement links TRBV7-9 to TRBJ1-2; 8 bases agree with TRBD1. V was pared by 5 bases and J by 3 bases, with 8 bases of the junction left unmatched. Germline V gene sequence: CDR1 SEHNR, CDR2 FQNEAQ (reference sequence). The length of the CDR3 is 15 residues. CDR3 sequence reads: CASSTQDRGHYGYTF. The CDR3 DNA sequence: TGTGCCAGCAGCACCCAAGACAGGGGCCACTATGGCTACACCTTC.

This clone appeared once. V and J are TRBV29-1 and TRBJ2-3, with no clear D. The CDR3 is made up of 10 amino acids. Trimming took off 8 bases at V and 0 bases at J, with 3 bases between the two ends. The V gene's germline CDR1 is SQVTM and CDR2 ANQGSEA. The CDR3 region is CSLSTDTQYF. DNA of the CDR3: TGCAGCTTAAGCACAGATACGCAGTATTTT.

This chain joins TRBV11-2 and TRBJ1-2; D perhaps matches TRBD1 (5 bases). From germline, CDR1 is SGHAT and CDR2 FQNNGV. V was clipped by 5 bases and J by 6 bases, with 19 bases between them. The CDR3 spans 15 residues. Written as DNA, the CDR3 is TGTGCCAGCAGCACTCCGCAGGGTTTGGGCCATGGCTACACCTTC. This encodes CASSTPQGLGHGYTF.

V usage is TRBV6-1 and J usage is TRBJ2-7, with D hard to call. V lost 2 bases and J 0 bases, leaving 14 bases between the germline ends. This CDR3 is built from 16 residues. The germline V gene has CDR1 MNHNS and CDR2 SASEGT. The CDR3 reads CASSERSTSSSYEQYF. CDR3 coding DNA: TGTGCCAGCAGTGAAAGGAGCACCTCTAGCTCCTACGAGCAGTACTTC.

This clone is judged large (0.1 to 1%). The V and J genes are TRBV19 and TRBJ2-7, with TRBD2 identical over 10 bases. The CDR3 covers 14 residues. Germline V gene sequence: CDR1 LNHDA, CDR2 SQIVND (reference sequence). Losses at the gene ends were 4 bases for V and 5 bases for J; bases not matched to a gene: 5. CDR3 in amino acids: CASSTHLAGDEQYF. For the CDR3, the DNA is TGTGCCAGTAGTACGCATCTAGCGGGAGACGAGCAGTACTTC.

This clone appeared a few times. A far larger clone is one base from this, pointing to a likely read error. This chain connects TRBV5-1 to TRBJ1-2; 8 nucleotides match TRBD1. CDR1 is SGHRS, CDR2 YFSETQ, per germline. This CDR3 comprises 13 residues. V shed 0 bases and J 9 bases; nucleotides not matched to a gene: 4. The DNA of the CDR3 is TGCGCCAGCAGCTTGGCAGGGGGCTGGTGCTACACCTTC. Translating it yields CASSLAGGWCYTF.

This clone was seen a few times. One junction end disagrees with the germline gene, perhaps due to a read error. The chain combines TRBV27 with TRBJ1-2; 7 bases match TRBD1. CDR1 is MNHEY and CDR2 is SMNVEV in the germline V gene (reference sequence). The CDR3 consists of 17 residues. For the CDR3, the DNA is TGTCCCAGCAGTTCGGACAGGAGGGGACCCTCGAACTATAGCTACACCTTC. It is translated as CPSSSDRRGPSNYSYTF.

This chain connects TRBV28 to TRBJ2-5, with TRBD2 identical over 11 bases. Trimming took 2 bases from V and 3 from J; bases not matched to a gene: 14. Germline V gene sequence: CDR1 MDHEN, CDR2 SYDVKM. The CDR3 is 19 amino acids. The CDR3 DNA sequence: TGTGCCAGCAGTTTACCGGCTAGCGGGGGGCCGGGGCCCAAAGAGACCCAGTACTTC. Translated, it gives CASSLPASGGPGPKETQYF.

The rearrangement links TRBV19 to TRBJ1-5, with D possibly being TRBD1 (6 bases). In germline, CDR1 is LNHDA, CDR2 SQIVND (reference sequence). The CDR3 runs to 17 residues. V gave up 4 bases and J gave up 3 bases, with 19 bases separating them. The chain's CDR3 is CASSTTSPYRANQPQHF. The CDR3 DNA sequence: TGTGCCAGTAGTACCACTTCACCATACAGGGCCAATCAGCCCCAGCATTTT.

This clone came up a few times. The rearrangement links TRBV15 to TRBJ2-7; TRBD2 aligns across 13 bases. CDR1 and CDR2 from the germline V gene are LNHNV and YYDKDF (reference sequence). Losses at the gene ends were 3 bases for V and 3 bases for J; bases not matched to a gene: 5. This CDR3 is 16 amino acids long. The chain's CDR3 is CATSSRGLAGDYEQYF. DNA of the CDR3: TGTGCCACCAGCAGCCGCGGACTAGCGGGGGACTACGAGCAGTACTTC.

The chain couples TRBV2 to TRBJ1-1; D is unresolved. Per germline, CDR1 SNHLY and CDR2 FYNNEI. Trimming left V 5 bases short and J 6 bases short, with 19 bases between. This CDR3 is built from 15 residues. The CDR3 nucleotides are TGTGCCAGCAGTCCCGTGGAGGGTCTGGGATCTGAAGCTTTCTTT. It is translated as CASSPVEGLGSEAFF.

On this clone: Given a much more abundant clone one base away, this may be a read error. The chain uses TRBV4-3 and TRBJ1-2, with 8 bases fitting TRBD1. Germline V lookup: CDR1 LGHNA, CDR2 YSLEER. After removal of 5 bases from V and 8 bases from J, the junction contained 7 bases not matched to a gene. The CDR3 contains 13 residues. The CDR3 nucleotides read TGCGCCAGCAGCTTGGCAGGGGGCTGGGGCTACACCTTC. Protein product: CASSLAGGWGYTF.

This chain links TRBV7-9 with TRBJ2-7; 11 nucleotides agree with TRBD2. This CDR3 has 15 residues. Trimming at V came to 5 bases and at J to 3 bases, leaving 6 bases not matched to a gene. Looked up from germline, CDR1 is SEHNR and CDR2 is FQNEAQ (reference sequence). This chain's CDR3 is CASSTSGGFDYEQYF. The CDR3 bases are TGTGCCAGCAGCACTAGCGGGGGTTTCGACTACGAGCAGTACTTC.

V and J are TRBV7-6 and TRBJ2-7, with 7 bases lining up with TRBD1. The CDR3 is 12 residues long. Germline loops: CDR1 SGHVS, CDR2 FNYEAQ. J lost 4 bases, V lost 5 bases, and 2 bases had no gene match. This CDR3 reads CASSVTGYEQYF. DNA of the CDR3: TGTGCCAGCAGCGTGACAGGGTACGAGCAGTACTTC.

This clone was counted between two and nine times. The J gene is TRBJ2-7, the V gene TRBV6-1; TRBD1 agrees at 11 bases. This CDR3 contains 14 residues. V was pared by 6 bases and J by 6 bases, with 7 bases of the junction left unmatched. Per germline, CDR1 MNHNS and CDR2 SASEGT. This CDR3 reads CASSTGTGGSEQYF. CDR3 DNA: TGTGCCAGCAGCACCGGGACAGGGGGGTCCGAGCAGTACTTC.

As DNA, the CDR3 is TGTGCCAGCAGTTGGGGACAGGGGCTCTATGGCTACACCTTC. Its translation: CASSWGQGLYGYTF. V and J are TRBV27 and TRBJ1-2, with 10 bases identical to TRBD1. From germline, CDR1 is MNHEY and CDR2 SMNVEV (reference sequence). J gave up 4 bases and V 4 bases, and 3 bases lay outside the gene matches. This CDR3 comprises 14 residues.

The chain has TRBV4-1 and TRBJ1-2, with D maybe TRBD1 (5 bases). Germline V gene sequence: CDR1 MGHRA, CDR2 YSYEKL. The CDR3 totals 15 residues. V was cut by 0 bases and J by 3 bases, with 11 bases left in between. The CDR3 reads CASSQDPTGYYGYTF. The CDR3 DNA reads TGCGCCAGCAGCCAAGATCCTACAGGTTACTATGGCTACACCTTC.

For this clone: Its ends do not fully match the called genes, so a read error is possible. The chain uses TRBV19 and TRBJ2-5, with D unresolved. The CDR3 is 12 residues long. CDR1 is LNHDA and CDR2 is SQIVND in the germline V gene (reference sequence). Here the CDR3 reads CASSIDQETQYF. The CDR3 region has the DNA TGTGCCAGTAGTATAGACCAGGAGACCCAGTACTTC.

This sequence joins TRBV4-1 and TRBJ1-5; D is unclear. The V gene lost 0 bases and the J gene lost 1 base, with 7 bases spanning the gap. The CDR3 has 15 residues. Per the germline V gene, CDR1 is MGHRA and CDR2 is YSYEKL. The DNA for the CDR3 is TGCGCCAGCAGCCAAGATGGAGGGAGCAATCAGCCCCAGCATTTT. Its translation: CASSQDGGSNQPQHF.

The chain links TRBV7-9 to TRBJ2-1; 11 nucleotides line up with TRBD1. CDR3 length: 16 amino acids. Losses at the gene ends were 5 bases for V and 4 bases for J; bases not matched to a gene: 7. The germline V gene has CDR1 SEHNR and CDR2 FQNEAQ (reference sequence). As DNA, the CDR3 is TGTGCCAGCAGCGGCCGGACAGGGGGCGAGTACAATGAGCAGTTCTTC. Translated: CASSGRTGGEYNEQFF.